Listed here is a single TCR beta chain. The antigen is undetermined. This record belongs to a study of cytomegalovirus exposure and HLA in healthy donors. Overall study: In a previous analysis, around 110 million unique TCR beta sequences were found from some 180 million T cells. Genetic ancestry analysis placed over 75% of the 300 to 500 donors that were genotyped in the Caucasian-associated cluster. Points from the study as a whole: Prior analysis indicated that the majority of TCR beta V segments exhibited productivity approximately 87% or approximately 30% of the time. Most subjects had HLA-A and HLA-B alleles reportedly predicted accurately by TCR beta sequences.

PCR involved 60 Vbeta and 13 Jbeta primers. Method: immunoSEQ multiplex PCR; TCRdb's copy keeps in-frame clones and lacks some. The sample records approximately 210,000 clones, over 75% being singletons. Sequenced: PBMCs. This TCR came from a male donor in good health and CMV-seronegative.

DNA of the CDR3: TGTGCCAGCAGCCCCCTAGCACAGGGTGGAATGACCGAGCAGTACTTC. Protein sequence: CASSPLAQGGMTEQYF. V is TRBV7-9 and J is TRBJ2-7, with D maybe TRBD1 (6 bases). CDR1 and CDR2 from the germline V gene are SEHNR and FQNEAQ (reference sequence). CDR3 size: 16 residues. V shed 5 bases and J shed 6 bases, with 23 bases lying between them.